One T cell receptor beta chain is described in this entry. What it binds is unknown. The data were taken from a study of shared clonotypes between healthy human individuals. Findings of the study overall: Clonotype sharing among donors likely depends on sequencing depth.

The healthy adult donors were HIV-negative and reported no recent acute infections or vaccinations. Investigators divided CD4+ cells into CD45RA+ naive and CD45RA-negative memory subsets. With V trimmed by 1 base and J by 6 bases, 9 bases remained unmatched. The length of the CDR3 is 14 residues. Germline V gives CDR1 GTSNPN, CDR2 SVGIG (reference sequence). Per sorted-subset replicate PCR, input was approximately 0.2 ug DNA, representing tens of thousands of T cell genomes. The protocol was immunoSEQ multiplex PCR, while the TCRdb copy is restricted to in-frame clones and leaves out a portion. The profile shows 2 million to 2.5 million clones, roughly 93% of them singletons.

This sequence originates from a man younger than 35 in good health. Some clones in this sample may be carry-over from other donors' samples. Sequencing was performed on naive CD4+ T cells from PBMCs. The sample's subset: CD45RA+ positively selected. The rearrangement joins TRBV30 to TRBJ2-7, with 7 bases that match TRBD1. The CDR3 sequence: CAWSENRGDLEQYF. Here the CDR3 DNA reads TGTGCCTGGAGTGAAAACAGGGGTGACCTCGAGCAGTACTTC.